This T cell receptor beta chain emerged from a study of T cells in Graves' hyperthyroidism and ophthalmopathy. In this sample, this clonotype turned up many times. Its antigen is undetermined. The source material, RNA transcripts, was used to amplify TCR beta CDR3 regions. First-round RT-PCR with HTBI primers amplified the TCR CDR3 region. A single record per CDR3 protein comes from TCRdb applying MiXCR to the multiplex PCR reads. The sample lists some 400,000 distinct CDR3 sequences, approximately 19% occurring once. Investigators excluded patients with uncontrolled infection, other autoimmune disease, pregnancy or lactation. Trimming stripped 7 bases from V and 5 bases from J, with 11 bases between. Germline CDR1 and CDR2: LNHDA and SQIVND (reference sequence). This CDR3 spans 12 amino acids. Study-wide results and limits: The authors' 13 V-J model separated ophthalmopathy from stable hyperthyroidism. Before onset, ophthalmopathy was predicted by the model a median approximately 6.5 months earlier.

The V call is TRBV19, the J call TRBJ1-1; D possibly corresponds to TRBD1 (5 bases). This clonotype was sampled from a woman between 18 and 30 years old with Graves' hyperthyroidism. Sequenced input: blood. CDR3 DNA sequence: TGTGCCAGTAAGGGGTGGAAGACTGAAGCTTTCTTT. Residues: CASKGWKTEAFF.